These 5 T cell receptor beta chains came from one sample sequenced in a study of cytomegalovirus exposure and HLA in healthy donors. The PCR used 60 Vbeta and 13 Jbeta primers. Measured with immunoSEQ multiplex PCR; TCRdb has only the in-frame clones, and not every one. The sample carries some 180,000 clones, about 9.4% recorded once. The sequenced sample was PBMCs. These receptors all stem from a woman in her twenties or thirties in good health and CMV-seropositive.

This chain's CDR3 is CAWSPGNYGYTF. The CDR3 coding sequence is TGTGCCTGGAGTCCGGGAAACTATGGCTACACCTTC. The chain combines TRBV30 with TRBJ1-2; D is uncertain. Germline CDR1 and CDR2: GTSNPN and SVGIG (reference sequence). Trimming pared 2 bases from V and 2 bases from J, leaving 6 bases between. CDR3 size: 12 residues.

CDR3 protein: CASSSQDRGSYEQYF. CDR3 coding DNA: TGTGCCAGCAGCTCCCAGGACAGGGGTTCCTACGAGCAGTACTTC. This chain joins TRBV11-1 and TRBJ2-5, with 9 bases identical to TRBD1. The tail of the sequence fits TRBJ2-7 better, so the J call may be wrong. The CDR3 is 15 amino acids. Germline V gene data show CDR1 as SGHAT and CDR2 as FQDESV (reference sequence).

This clone was observed a few times. The rearrangement uses TRBV5-1 and TRBJ1-2; the D gene is possibly TRBD1 (5 bases). Trimming stripped 0 bases from V and 5 bases from J, with 8 bases between. CDR1 is SGHRS, CDR2 YFSETQ, per germline. This CDR3 has 13 residues. The CDR3 sequence is CASSLGQPYGYTF. DNA for the CDR3: TGCGCCAGCAGCTTGGGACAGCCATATGGCTACACCTTC.

This clone showed up just a few times. The genes are TRBV6-5 and TRBJ2-7; D perhaps matches TRBD1 (6 bases). Between the trimmed V and J ends, which lost 5 bases and 6 bases, there was a span of 17 bases. The germline CDR1 and CDR2 sequences are MNHEY and SVGAGI. The CDR3 length is 14 residues. This CDR3 reads CASSDRDRTLEQYF. As DNA, the CDR3 is TGTGCCAGCAGTGACCGTGACAGGACCCTCGAGCAGTACTTC.

This clone was observed a handful of times. This chain joins TRBV19 and TRBJ1-2, with TRBD1 identical over 8 bases. Germline assignment: CDR1 LNHDA and CDR2 SQIVND (reference sequence). Germline trimming cut 5 bases from V and 8 bases from J; bases unmatched to any gene: 4. The CDR3 totals 12 residues. CDR3 DNA sequence: TGTGCCAGTAGTTACAGGGGGAGCGGCTACACCTTC. Protein product: CASSYRGSGYTF. The full variable domain, rest sourced from reference TRBV19 and TRBJ1-2, is DGGITQSPKYLFRKEGQNVTLSCEQNLNHDAMYWYRQDPGQGLRLIYYSQIVNDFQKGDIAEGYSVSREKKESFPLTVTSAQKNPTAFYLCASSYRGSGYTFGSGTRLTVV.